This TCR beta chain originates from a study of T cell changes during pregnancy in multiple sclerosis. Assay used: immunoSEQ multiplex PCR; TCRdb lists only in-frame clones, some missing. Found here are about 92,000 clones, 90% to 95% of them singletons; the top ten hold less than 2.5%. The germline gives CDR1 SNHLY, CDR2 FYNNEI. The ends were cut back, 8 bases at V and 1 base at J, with 9 bases in the middle. This CDR3 region has 13 residues. The V and J genes are TRBV2 and TRBJ1-5; D is ambiguous. The sequence came from a female donor with multiple sclerosis, enrolled in a pregnancy study. The sequences come from peripheral blood, collected in the third trimester of pregnancy. The CDR3 is CASGGYSNQPQHF. The CDR3, as DNA: TGTGCCAGCGGAGGTTACAGCAATCAGCCCCAGCATTTT.